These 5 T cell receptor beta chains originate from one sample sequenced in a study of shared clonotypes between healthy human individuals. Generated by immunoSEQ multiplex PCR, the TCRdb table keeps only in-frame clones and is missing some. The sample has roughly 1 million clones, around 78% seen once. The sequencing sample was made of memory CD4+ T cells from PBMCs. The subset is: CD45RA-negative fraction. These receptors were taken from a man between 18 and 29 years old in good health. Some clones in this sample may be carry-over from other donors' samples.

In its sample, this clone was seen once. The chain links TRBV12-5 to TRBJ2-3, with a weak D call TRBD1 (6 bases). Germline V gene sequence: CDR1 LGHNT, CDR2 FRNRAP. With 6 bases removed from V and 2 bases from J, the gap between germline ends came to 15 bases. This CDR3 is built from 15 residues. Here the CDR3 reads CASGQDSQPTDTQYF. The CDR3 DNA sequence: TGTGCTAGTGGCCAGGACAGCCAGCCCACAGATACGCAGTATTTT.

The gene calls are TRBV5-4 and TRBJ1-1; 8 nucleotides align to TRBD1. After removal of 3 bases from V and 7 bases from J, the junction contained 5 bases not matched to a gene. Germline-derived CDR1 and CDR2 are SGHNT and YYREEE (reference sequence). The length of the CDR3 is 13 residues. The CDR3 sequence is CASSSGQGLEAFF. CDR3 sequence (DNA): TGTGCCAGCAGCTCAGGACAGGGACTTGAAGCTTTCTTT.

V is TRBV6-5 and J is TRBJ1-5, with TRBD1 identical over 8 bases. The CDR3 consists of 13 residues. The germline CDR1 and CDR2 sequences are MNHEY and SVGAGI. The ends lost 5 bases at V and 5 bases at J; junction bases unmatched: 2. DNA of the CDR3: TGTGCCAGCAGTATGGACAGGGATCAGCCCCAGCATTTT. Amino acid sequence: CASSMDRDQPQHF.

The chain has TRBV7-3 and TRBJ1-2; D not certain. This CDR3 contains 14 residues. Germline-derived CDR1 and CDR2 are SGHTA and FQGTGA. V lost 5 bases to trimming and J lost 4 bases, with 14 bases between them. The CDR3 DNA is TGTGCCAGCAGCGCAGCCCGGACGGGCTATGGCTACACCTTC. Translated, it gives CASSAARTGYGYTF.

This chain's CDR3 is CSATPGGEQFF. For the CDR3, the DNA is TGCAGTGCTACCCCCGGGGGTGAGCAGTTCTTC. V gene TRBV20-1 combines with J gene TRBJ2-1; possible D gene TRBD2, 6 bases. The CDR3 consists of 11 residues. CDR1 DFQATT and CDR2 SNEGSKA come from the germline V gene (reference sequence). Trimming shortened V by 4 bases and J by 9 bases, and 10 bases separated the two germline ends.